This T cell receptor (beta chain) was obtained from a study of T cells in Graves' hyperthyroidism and ophthalmopathy. Looking at the study overall: Once the initial diagnosis was made, peripheral blood was obtained before any treatment. The study, taken as a whole, reports: Among thyroid clonotypes expanded above 0.001, most also appeared in blood.

This CDR3 contains 15 residues. With 0 bases removed from V and 7 bases from J, the gap between germline ends came to 15 bases. CDR1 and CDR2 (germline): SGHRS, YFSETQ. Newly diagnosed hyperthyroidism patients aged 18 to 65 years had disease lasting under 2 months. The sample holds many counts of this clonotype. Its antigen is not known. TCR beta CDR3 regions were amplified from RNA transcripts. Using the HTBI primer set, a first-round RT-PCR was run on the TCR CDR3. One entry per CDR3 protein, called by TCRdb with MiXCR from the multiplex PCR reads. The repertoire holds around 340,000 distinct CDR3 sequences, with 11% to 15% as singletons.

The chain has TRBV5-1 and TRBJ2-3; D gene uncertain. This TCR was sampled from a woman aged 25 to 39 with Graves' hyperthyroidism. Input material: blood. In DNA form, the CDR3 reads TGCGCCAGCAGCTTGGGGACCCGGAGTGGGCATACGCAGTATTTT. Translating gives CASSLGTRSGHTQYF.